This entry concerns a single T cell receptor (beta chain). Per germline, CDR1 MNHEY and CDR2 SVGAGI. The CDR3 is made up of 13 amino acids. Trimming cost V 5 bases and J 12 bases; bases outside gene matches: 9. 13 Jbeta primers and 60 Vbeta primers were used for the PCR. Data came from immunoSEQ multiplex PCR; TCRdb stores just in-frame clones and leaves some out. The sample holds approximately 290,000 clones, 80% seen once. The sample is drawn from a study of cytomegalovirus exposure and HLA in healthy donors. The receptor comes from a girl aged 2 to 10 in good health and CMV-seronegative. This rearrangement joins TRBV6-5 to TRBJ2-1, with TRBD2 identical over 8 bases. The specimen sequenced was PBMCs. The CDR3 reads CASSDLAGLVQFF. CDR3 coding DNA: TGTGCCAGCAGTGACTTAGCGGGATTGGTGCAGTTCTTC.